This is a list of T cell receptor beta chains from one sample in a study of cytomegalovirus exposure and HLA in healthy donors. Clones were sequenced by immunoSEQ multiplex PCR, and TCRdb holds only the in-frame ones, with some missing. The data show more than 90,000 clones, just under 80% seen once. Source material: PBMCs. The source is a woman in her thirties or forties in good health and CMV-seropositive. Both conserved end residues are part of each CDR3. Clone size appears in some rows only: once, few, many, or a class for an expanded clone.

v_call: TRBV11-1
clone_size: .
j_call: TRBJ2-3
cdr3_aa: CASSHRVLGTDTQYF

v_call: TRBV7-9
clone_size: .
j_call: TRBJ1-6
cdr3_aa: CASSPGGSPLHF

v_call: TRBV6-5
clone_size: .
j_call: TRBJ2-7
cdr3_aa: CASSYYGGDPLYEQYF

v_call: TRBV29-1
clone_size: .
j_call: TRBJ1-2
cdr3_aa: CSVDDEGGHGYTF

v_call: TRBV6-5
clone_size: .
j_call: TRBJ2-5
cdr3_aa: CASSYAGTGEETQYF

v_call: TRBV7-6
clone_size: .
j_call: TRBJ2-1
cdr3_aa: CASSFRTGEGNEQFF

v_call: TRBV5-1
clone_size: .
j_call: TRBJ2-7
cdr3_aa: CASSLVPQTSGKTYEQYF

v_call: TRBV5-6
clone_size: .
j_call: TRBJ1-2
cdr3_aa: CASSLGTSFYGYTF

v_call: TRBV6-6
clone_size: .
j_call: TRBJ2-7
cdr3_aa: CASLAGGAYEQYF

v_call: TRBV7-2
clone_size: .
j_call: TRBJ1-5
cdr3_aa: CASSLVGLNQPQHF

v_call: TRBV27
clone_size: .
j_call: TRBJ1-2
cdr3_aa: CASRPGQGAFFGGYTF

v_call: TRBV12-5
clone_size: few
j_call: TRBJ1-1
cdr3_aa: CASALQMGGNTEAFF

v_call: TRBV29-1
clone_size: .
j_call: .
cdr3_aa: CSVGGYYEQYF

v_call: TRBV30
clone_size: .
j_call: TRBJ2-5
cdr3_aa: CAWSGPAGKRAETQYF

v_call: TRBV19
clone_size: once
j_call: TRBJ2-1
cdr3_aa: CASSAGTYNEQFF

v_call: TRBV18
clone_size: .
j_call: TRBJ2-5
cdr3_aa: CASSPSVSLQETQYF

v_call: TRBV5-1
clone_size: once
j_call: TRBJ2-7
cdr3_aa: CASSPTGEGEQYF

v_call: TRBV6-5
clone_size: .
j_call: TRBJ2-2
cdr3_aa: CASSLGLVPGELFF

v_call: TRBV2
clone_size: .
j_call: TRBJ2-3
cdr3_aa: CASSPGLAGELAQYF

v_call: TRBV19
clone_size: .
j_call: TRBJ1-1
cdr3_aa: CASSIGSTEAFF

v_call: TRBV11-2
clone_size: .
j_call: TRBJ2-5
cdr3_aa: CASSSHSGAWETQYF

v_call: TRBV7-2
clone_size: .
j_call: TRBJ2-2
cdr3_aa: CASSYRTGNTGELFF

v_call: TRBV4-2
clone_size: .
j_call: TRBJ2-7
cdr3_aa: CASRTLVAGVVYEQYF

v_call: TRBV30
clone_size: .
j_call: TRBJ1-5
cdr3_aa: CAWSRGQGGDSNQPQHF

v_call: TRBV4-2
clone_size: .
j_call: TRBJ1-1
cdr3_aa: CASSQGQGGNTEAFF

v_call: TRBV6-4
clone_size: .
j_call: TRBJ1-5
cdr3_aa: CASSEGGDGNQPQHF

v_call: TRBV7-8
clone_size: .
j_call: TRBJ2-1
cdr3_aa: CASSSVGLDRDNEQFF

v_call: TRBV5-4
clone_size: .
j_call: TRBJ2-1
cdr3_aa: CASSRDGTPYNEQFF

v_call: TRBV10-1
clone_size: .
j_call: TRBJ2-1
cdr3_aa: CASSEEGGPEQFF